This TCR beta chain was captured by sequencing in a study of shared clonotypes between healthy human individuals. Overall study results and limits: The donor pool, a small one, limited the genetic and exposure-history diversity represented. Sampling was confined to blood; repertoires within tissues likely differ.

As regards this clone: Its antigen is unidentified.

Naive CD8 cells comprised CD45RO-negative, CCR7-positively selected cells, excluding terminally differentiated effector memory CD45RA+ cells. The protocol was immunoSEQ multiplex PCR, while the TCRdb copy is restricted to in-frame clones and leaves out a portion. This sample has 1.5 million to 2.5 million clones; roughly 95% occur once, and the top ten carry approximately 1%. There are 14 residues in the CDR3. Germline V gene data show CDR1 as SGDLS and CDR2 as YYNGEE. V dropped 4 bases and J dropped 0 bases, with 11 bases sitting between them. This chain uses TRBV9 with TRBJ2-7; no clear D gene. The source is a man aged 18 to 30 in good health. Sequenced: naive CD8+ T cells sorted from blood. The CDR3 DNA is TGTGCCAGCAGCAAGTCGGTGGTCTCCTACGAGCAGTACTTC. It codes for CASSKSVVSYEQYF. The whole variable domain, filled in from reference TRBV9 and TRBJ2-7, reads DSGVTQTPKHLITATGQRVTLRCSPRSGDLSVYWYQQSLDQGLQFLIQYYNGEERAKGNILERFSAQQFPDLHSELNLSSLELGDSALYFCASSKSVVSYEQYFGPGTRLTVT.